This TCR beta chain was retrieved from a study of T cell changes during pregnancy in multiple sclerosis. V was clipped by 3 bases and J by 13 bases, with 16 bases between them. CDR1 and CDR2 (germline): MDHEN, SYDVKM. The CDR3 loop spans 14 amino acids. Profiled with immunoSEQ multiplex PCR; TCRdb holds only in-frame clones, not every one. The data show 40,000 to 50,000 clones, over 80% seen once. The rearrangement joins TRBV28 to TRBJ1-6; TRBD1 is a possible D gene (5 bases). The sequences come from CD8+ T cells from peripheral blood mononuclear cells, collected after pregnancy. The receptor was derived from a female donor with multiple sclerosis, enrolled in a pregnancy study. CDR3 in DNA: TGTGCCAGCAGTTTTTTGAGACAGTGGGCGCCCCTCCACTTT. Amino acid sequence: CASSFLRQWAPLHF.